The entry below describes one TCR beta chain. The data derive from a study of blood T cell repertoires in COVID-19. Study overall: COVID-19 samples from acute and convalescent phases originated in the United States, Italy and Spain. Sources were T cells, B-cell-depleted T cells, or PBMCs; the material itself was cDNA or gDNA.

Losses at the gene ends were 2 bases for V and 5 bases for J; bases not matched to a gene: 3. Germline CDR1 is LGHDT and CDR2 is YNNKEL (reference sequence). This CDR3 is built from 14 residues. How the authors handled the data: Amplification with reference gene primers provided the estimates of nucleated cell counts. The assay was immunoSEQ multiplex PCR, and TCRdb's table has in-frame clones only and misses some. The DNA gave D and trimming, while V, J and clone size come from that table. The sample has just under 65,000 clones, more than 60% seen once; the top ten hold roughly 4.8%. This sequence joins TRBV3-1 (or the pseudogene TRBV3-2) and TRBJ2-5, with 9 positions matching TRBD1. This TCR was sampled from a human donor in a cohort sampled during active COVID-19. The specimen was peripheral blood. The CDR3 sequence: CASSQIGQGETQYF. DNA for the CDR3: TGTGCCAGCAGCCAAATAGGACAGGGGGAGACCCAGTACTTC.